These T cell receptor beta chains were read from a single sample in a study of T cell responses to AZD1222 COVID-19 vaccine. Measured with immunoSEQ multiplex PCR; TCRdb has only the in-frame clones, and not every one. The repertoire has tens of thousands of clones, 86% of them found once; the top ten carry 6.5% to 7.5%. Sequencing used peripheral blood, obtained on day 0 of AZD1222 vaccination. The receptors shown here come from an adult in good health. Both conserved end residues are part of each CDR3. A D gene is named only where the DNA matches it firmly. Some rows mark clone size as missing; the rest say once, few, many or name a class of expanded clone.

v_call	d_call	clone_size	j_call	cdr3_aa	cdr3_nt
TRBV2	NA	NA	TRBJ1-5	CATQDSHNQPQHF	TGTGCCACCCAAGACAGCCATAATCAGCCCCAGCATTTT
TRBV6-5	TRBD2	few	TRBJ2-1	CASSSPRGRASDEQFF	TGTGCCAGCAGTTCTCCCCGCGGGAGGGCCTCGGATGAGCAGTTCTTC
TRBV19	NA	NA	TRBJ1-2	CASSEPTGPYGYTF	TGTGCCAGTAGTGAGCCGACAGGCCCCTATGGCTACACCTTC
TRBV4-2	NA	NA	TRBJ2-6	CASSQEPYKNSGANVLTF	TGTGCCAGCAGCCAAGAGCCTTATAAGAACTCTGGGGCCAACGTCCTGACTTTC
TRBV10-3	NA	NA	TRBJ1-1	CASHMGGKNTEAFF	TGTGCCTCCCACATGGGGGGGAAGAACACTGAAGCTTTCTTT
TRBV5-1	NA	NA	TRBJ2-1	CASSLAGISRNEQFF	TGCGCCAGCAGCTTAGCGGGTATAAGTAGGAATGAGCAGTTCTTC
TRBV18	NA	once	TRBJ2-1	CASSPPASISYNEQFF	TGTGCCAGCTCACCACCGGCTAGCATCTCCTACAATGAGCAGTTCTTC
TRBV7-2	NA	NA	TRBJ1-5	CASSLRQGGNQPQHF	TGTGCCAGCAGCTTAAGGCAGGGAGGCAATCAGCCCCAGCATTTT
TRBV11-2	NA	once	TRBJ1-3	CASSGTSRSGNTIYF	TGTGCCAGCAGTGGGACGAGTCGCTCTGGAAACACCATATATTTT
TRBV19	TRBD1	NA	TRBJ1-5	CASIGGQGNQPQHF	TGTGCCAGTATCGGGGGACAGGGTAATCAGCCCCAGCATTTT
TRBV9	TRBD2	few	TRBJ2-5	CASSLRGRAGGGETQYF	TGTGCCAGCAGCCTCAGAGGAAGAGCGGGAGGGGGAGAGACCCAGTACTTC
TRBV6-5	TRBD2	NA	TRBJ2-1	CASRATSGNEQFF	TGTGCCAGCAGAGCTACTAGCGGCAATGAGCAGTTCTTC
TRBV4-3	NA	NA	TRBJ2-7	CASSHGTTYEQYF	TGCGCCAGCAGCCATGGGACCACCTACGAGCAGTACTTC
TRBV6-2/TRBV6-3	NA	NA	TRBJ2-1	CASSYRGPYNEQFF	TGTGCCAGCAGTTACAGGGGACCCTACAATGAGCAGTTCTTC
TRBV7-6	TRBD2	NA	TRBJ2-5	CASSYSGLAGAETQYF	TGTGCCAGCAGCTATTCCGGACTAGCGGGAGCAGAGACCCAGTACTTC
TRBV4-1	NA	NA	TRBJ2-1	CASSRNHNEQFF	TGCGCCAGCAGCCGCAACCACAATGAGCAGTTCTTC
TRBV11-2	NA	NA	TRBJ2-7	CASSFAGQGVNEQYF	TGTGCCAGCAGCTTCGCGGGCCAGGGTGTTAACGAGCAGTACTTC
TRBV4-1	NA	NA	TRBJ2-2	CASSQQADISYTGELFF	TGCGCCAGCAGCCAGCAGGCGGACATAAGTTACACCGGGGAGCTGTTTTTT
TRBV7-9	NA	NA	TRBJ2-2	CASSLIPGPNTGELFF	TGTGCCAGCAGCTTAATCCCAGGACCGAACACCGGGGAGCTGTTTTTT
TRBV29-1	NA	few	TRBJ2-7	CSVRRTYEQYF	TGCAGCGTTCGCAGGACCTACGAGCAGTACTTC
TRBV27	TRBD2	few	TRBJ2-7	CASSLSSGAHYEQYF	TGTGCCAGCAGTTTATCTAGCGGGGCACATTACGAGCAGTACTTC
TRBV6-5	TRBD2	NA	TRBJ2-7	CASVDSLAGREQYF	TGTGCCAGCGTGGATTCTCTAGCGGGACGCGAGCAGTACTTC
TRBV5-1	NA	NA	TRBJ1-2	CASSIDSVYGYTF	TGCGCCAGCAGCATTGACTCGGTTTATGGCTACACCTTC
TRBV11-2	NA	NA	TRBJ2-1	CASSFERAPNQFF	TGTGCCAGCAGCTTTGAGCGGGCGCCGAATCAGTTCTTC
TRBV29-1	TRBD1	NA	TRBJ1-1	CSAWTDRVVTEAFF	TGCAGCGCCTGGACGGACAGGGTGGTCACTGAAGCTTTCTTT
TRBV7-6	NA	once	TRBJ1-6	CASSLAGGRSNSPLHF	TGTGCCAGCAGCTTAGCCGGGGGAAGGAGTAATTCACCCCTCCACTTT
TRBV7-9	NA	NA	TRBJ1-1	CASSPGGRPEDTEAFF	TGTGCCAGCAGCCCCGGGGGGAGGCCAGAGGACACTGAAGCTTTCTTT
TRBV30	NA	NA	TRBJ2-1	CAWSLGGYNEQFF	TGTGCCTGGAGTTTGGGGGGATACAATGAGCAGTTCTTC
TRBV19	NA	NA	TRBJ1-4	CASIPSGGVNEKLFF	TGTGCCAGTATCCCGTCCGGGGGTGTTAATGAAAAACTGTTTTTT
TRBV2	NA	NA	TRBJ2-1	CASSESAVSAQFF	TGTGCCAGCAGTGAATCGGCCGTTTCAGCCCAGTTCTTC
TRBV28	NA	NA	TRBJ1-1	CASSLPQNTEAFF	TGTGCCAGCAGTTTACCGCAGAACACTGAAGCTTTCTTT
TRBV28	NA	once	TRBJ1-2	CASSLQGSGGYTF	TGTGCCAGCAGTTTACAGGGGTCGGGTGGCTACACCTTC
TRBV5-6	NA	NA	TRBJ1-6	CASSLTLSSYNSPLHF	TGTGCCAGCAGCTTGACTCTGAGCTCCTATAATTCACCCCTCCACTTT
TRBV5-5	NA	few	TRBJ1-6	CASSLGTANSPLHF	TGTGCCAGCAGCTTGGGGACAGCGAATTCACCCCTCCACTTT
TRBV28	NA	NA	TRBJ2-7	CASSLVTVTYEQYF	TGTGCCAGCAGTTTGGTCACTGTGACCTACGAGCAGTACTTC
TRBV29-1	NA	NA	TRBJ1-3	CSVNGVGGSSGNTIYF	TGCAGCGTGAACGGAGTCGGGGGTAGTTCGGGAAACACCATATATTTT